Presented here are 5 T cell receptor beta chains from one specimen sequenced in a study of T-cell memory formation after mild COVID-19. TCRdb recomputed calls from the 5' RACE reads with MiXCR, one row per CDR3 protein. Of under 300,000 distinct CDR3 sequences listed, roughly 8% are singletons. Sequencing used PBMCs or a T cell subset sorted from them (not recorded which). The receptors here all came from a man younger than 30 who had mild COVID-19 (a few samples of this study predate the infection). Cell type and time point are not known.

A few counts support this clonotype. The rearrangement uses TRBV5-1 and TRBJ2-3, with 9 bases that match TRBD1. Germline CDR1 is SGHRS and CDR2 is YFSETQ. The CDR3 runs to 14 residues. V was clipped by 4 bases and J by 8 bases; unmatched bases: 8. The CDR3 reads CASSPGQGFPTQYF. As DNA, the CDR3 is TGCGCCAGCAGCCCGGGACAGGGCTTCCCTACGCAGTATTTT. The full variable domain, rest sourced from reference TRBV5-1 and TRBJ2-3, is KAGVTQTPRYLIKTRGQQVTLSCSPISGHRSVSWYQQTPGQGLQFLFEYFSETQRNKGNFPGRFSGRQFSNSRSEMNVSTLELGDSALYLCASSPGQGFPTQYFGPGTRLTVL.

This clonotype has more than one count but fewer than ten. The chain recombines TRBV12-3 or TRBV12-4 with TRBJ1-5, with 7 bases aligning to TRBD1. The CDR3 extends over 14 amino acids. With 7 bases clipped from V and 8 bases from J, the junction kept 11 bases outside the gene matches. The CDR3 coding sequence is TGTGCCAGCACTAAAGGACAGGTTTTAGAGCCCCAGCATTTT. Amino acid sequence: CASTKGQVLEPQHF.

This chain uses TRBV7-2 with TRBJ2-5, with a weak D call TRBD2 (7 bases). The CDR3 runs to 15 residues. With 2 bases removed from V and 5 bases from J, the gap between germline ends came to 15 bases. CDR1 and CDR2 (germline): SGHTA, FQGNSA. The CDR3, as DNA: TGTGCCAGCAGCTTATGGGTGGCGGGGGCGGAGACCCAGTACTTC. Protein product: CASSLWVAGAETQYF.

In its sample, this clonotype was seen many times. The chain recombines TRBV7-2 with TRBJ2-5; 7 bases align to TRBD2. There are 14 residues in the CDR3. The trim removed 5 bases at V and 2 bases at J, leaving 5 bases unmatched. In germline, CDR1 is SGHTA, CDR2 FQGNSA. The chain's CDR3 is CASSLQRGQETQYF. CDR3 in DNA: TGTGCCAGCAGCCTGCAGCGGGGTCAAGAGACCCAGTACTTC.

This rearrangement joins TRBV5-1 to TRBJ2-1; 10 bases line up with TRBD2. Unmatched junction bases numbered 3, after V lost 0 bases and J lost 3 bases. Germline assignment: CDR1 SGHRS and CDR2 YFSETQ. The CDR3 has 16 residues. In nucleotides, the CDR3 is TGCGCCAGCAGCTTGGGGATAGCGGGGGGCTACAATGAGCAGTTCTTC. Translation gives CASSLGIAGGYNEQFF.